This T cell receptor beta chain emerged from a study of prognosis after radiotherapy for stage I lung cancer (dated by TCRdb to the early 2020s). In terms of the full investigation: Over 15 stage I NSCLC patients were enrolled in Nanjing, China, between 2018 and early 2019. This study profiled peripheral blood TCR beta repertoires from stage I NSCLC patients before and after stereotactic body radiotherapy and linked the repertoires to distant failure. Newly diagnosed primary stage I lung tumors were present in some 15 patients, and oligometastatic NSCLC after surgical resection of the primary tumor was present in roughly five patients. After SBRT, distant metastases developed in about 20% of the 19 patients at a median of around 7 months, while the remaining 15 patients had no significant progression. The study sequenced 38 blood samples from around 19 patients, one before and one after SBRT per patient. The cohort included about twelve men and five to seven women, with a median age of approximately 75 years and a range of about 50 to 90 years. Using image-guided IMRT or VMAT, SBRT was delivered in 3 to 5 fractions at a biologically effective dose of at least 100 Gy. Squamous cell carcinoma histology was identified in more than five patients, and adenocarcinoma histology was identified in twelve patients. All patients were regarded as medically inoperable, because of comorbidities in about eleven patients and refusal of surgery in several patients. No patient received concurrent therapy alongside SBRT. What the research found in general, with its limitations: TRBV and TRBJ usage frequencies reportedly varied with metastasis status, involving two V genes at baseline and nine V and two J genes after SBRT. Unique TCR clone counts fell after SBRT (median about 9,600 before versus several thousand after; Wilcoxon paired P=0.011). Post-SBRT Shannon entropy and its change from baseline were lower in patients who developed distant metastases; baseline Shannon entropy was not associated with metastases. No adjustment for multiple comparisons was applied to any of the reported P values. The study was limited by its small cohort and short follow-up, and the findings require independent validation. Tumor specificity of expanded TCR clones was not determined.

This clonotype was seen a few times. Its binding antigen is unknown. A read error is possible here, since a much larger clone lies one base away. Two rounds of multiplex PCR were used to amplify the TCR beta CDR3 region from genomic DNA. In the first round of PCR, primers specific to each TRBV and TRBJ gene were used, and the primer sequences are filed in Chinese patent CN105087789A. Universal primers were used in the second round of PCR. The Roche High Pure PCR Template Preparation Kit was used to extract genomic DNA from frozen PBMCs. Paired-end sequencing with 151 bp reads was performed on the libraries using an Illumina HiSeq 3000. As for the authors' bioinformatics: Raw reads lacking the multiplex PCR primer sequences were removed with CutAdapt. PEAR was used to merge high-quality paired reads into contigs. TRB V, D and J gene segments were assigned to each contig with MiXCR by alignment to reference sequences. To remove sequencing errors, CDR3 sequences were clustered according to base quality and sequence similarity. Shannon entropy, normalized by the natural log of the productive TCR sequence number, served as the measure of diversity. Clonality was defined as one minus Shannon entropy divided by the natural log of the number of unique clonotypes. Progression-free survival cut-offs for repertoire metrics were chosen using the Youden index of ROC curves, with analyses run in R 3.5.3. The public reads were reprocessed in TCRdb via fastp at Q25 and MiXCR, keeping in-frame beta chains. Each record represents a unique CDR3 protein, reported with the most common genes and DNA among its rows. TCRdb's processing, not the authors', yielded these V and J calls. This sample comprises about 18,000 distinct CDR3 sequences, roughly 47% of them detected only once. The leading ten clones occupy about two fifths of the sample.

CDR1 and CDR2 are drawn from the germline V gene: MNHEY, SVGEGT. Trimming removed 10 bases from V and 5 bases from J, leaving 18 bases between the germline ends. The CDR3 measures 14 amino acids from cysteine to phenylalanine. Kept here is only the CDR3 DNA, which spans 42 bases and is read in frame from base 1. All patients had node-negative disease on CT and PET/CT, and none had a history of other malignancies or prior chemotherapy or radiotherapy. At each of two time points, about 6 milliliters of peripheral venous blood were collected into EDTA tubes. Ficoll-Paque Plus density-gradient centrifugation was used to isolate PBMCs. Immediately after collection, samples were stored at -80 degrees C until analysis.

The chain is made from TRBV6-2 or TRBV6-3 and TRBJ1-5, with TRBD1 as a weak D call on 5 bases. This TCR came from a donor over 45 with non-small cell lung cancer. The sample here was PBMCs, taken before or after stereotactic body radiation therapy (not recorded which). CDR3 loop: CATWDVKSYQPQHF. The DNA sequence follows: TGTGCCACCTGGGACGTTAAATCGTATCAGCCCCAGCATTTT.